A selection of T cell receptor beta chains follows, all from one sample in a study of blood T cell repertoires in COVID-19. Libraries were prepared by immunoSEQ multiplex PCR; TCRdb keeps only in-frame clonotypes and omits some of them. The top ten clones hold about a fifth of a sample with roughly 62,000 clones, roughly three quarters of them seen once. Input material: peripheral blood. All receptors come from a woman aged 80 or over with active or convalescent COVID-19. Both conserved end residues are part of each CDR3. D genes are given only for firm matches.

D,V,CDR3
TRBD2,TRBV11-3,CASSRGGSTYEQYF
NA,TRBV5-1,CASSVQMNTEAFF
TRBD1,TRBV19,CASSRGLNQPQHF
NA,TRBV27,CASSFRGGNSPLHF
TRBD2,TRBV5-1,CASSGGGRDGDTQYF
TRBD2,TRBV15,CATSRVRLAGSTNEQFF
TRBD1,TRBV4-1,CASSQEGDRASEQYF
TRBD1,TRBV6-6,CASSSRGHNTEAFF
NA,TRBV6-2/TRBV6-3,CASSYSKLRGRNTEAFF
TRBD1,TRBV18,CASSLRTGANTEAFF
TRBD1,TRBV4-1,CASSQGGTGVMNGYTF
TRBD2,TRBV29-1,CSVEDQSGGPTDTQYF
TRBD1,TRBV27,CASSSARGQPQHF
NA,TRBV6-1,CASSEAAEGRGFLETQYF
NA,TRBV6-5,CASMVGFSDTEAFF
NA,TRBV6-5,CASTGMHSNQPQHF
TRBD2,TRBV19,CASTESGGSSYEQYF
NA,TRBV27,CASSPRVVVNTEAFF
TRBD1,TRBV19,CASSSTGDNYGYTF
NA,TRBV10-2,CASSEERVYEQYF
TRBD2,TRBV6-6,CASSYSASGVSYEQYF
NA,TRBV19,CASRADFQGMGTEAFF
TRBD1,TRBV25-1,CASSEYTHRGLCNEQFF
TRBD1,TRBV10-3,CAIRISDRALEAFF
NA,TRBV30,CAWLRGPGNTIYF
NA,TRBV2,CASSVTGNNEKLFF
TRBD1,TRBV7-9,CASSLGTGGSETQYF
NA,TRBV6-5,CASSPQTGSYEQYF
NA,TRBV5-1,CASSLGGEGDTEAFF
NA,TRBV12-5,CATPEGSYGYTF
TRBD1,TRBV3-1/TRBV3-2,CASSQTGVLLYGYTF
NA,TRBV5-5,CASSTDRGNYGYTF
NA,TRBV2,CASSDPQRILTFTYEQYF
NA,TRBV25-1,CASSEAGAAGNTIYF
NA,TRBV6-6,CASSYRNEKLFF
TRBD2,TRBV30,CAWSKLAGGKDTQYF
NA,TRBV4-1,CASSPPRGSGELFF
NA,TRBV5-4,CASSGREQGVEAFF
NA,TRBV9,CASSVGVMSGNTIYF
TRBD1,TRBV13,CASSYRTGMRTDTQYF
NA,TRBV6-1,CASSVRSNSMNTEAFF
TRBD1,TRBV25-1,CASSDDRDINTEAFF
TRBD2,TRBV10-3,CAISESGWGTGLGLAASLRQYF
TRBD1,TRBV6-5,CATSLGAGGEKLFF
TRBD2,TRBV9,CASSVGGAGGDTQYF
NA,TRBV5-6,CASSLRGYSNQPQHF
TRBD1,TRBV5-1,CASSVTGTENNEQFF
NA,TRBV7-9,CASSSGLLNEQFF
TRBD1,TRBV9,CASSTGGWNTEAFF
NA,TRBV9,CASSVLPGGPNTGELFF
TRBD1,TRBV5-1,CASSFFQGANTGELFF
NA,TRBV12-3/TRBV12-4,CASSYLRVEKLFF
TRBD2,TRBV29-1,CSGSTGTRETQYF
TRBD1,TRBV5-1,CASSSTGTGAGELFF
NA,TRBV5-1,CASSLRQSGGSEAFF
TRBD2,TRBV10-1,CASSGTREGTQYF
NA,TRBV19,CASSTTAATNEKLFF
TRBD1,TRBV18,CASSRTGGGSNTEAFF
NA,TRBV27,CASSPGGYEQYF